This T cell receptor beta chain derives from a study of blood T cells in healthy people across ages. Trimming left V 5 bases short and J 7 bases short, with 12 bases between. Germline-derived CDR1 and CDR2 are SGHTA and FQGNSA. The CDR3 loop spans 13 amino acids. Primed by a sample-barcoded 5' primer and a J-beta primer mix, a second PCR proceeded for 7 to 11 cycles. TCRdb reprocessed the 5' RACE reads with MiXCR, giving one entry per CDR3 protein. The top ten clones hold 10% to 15% of a sample with hundreds of thousands of distinct CDR3 sequences, roughly 40% of them seen once. The V call is TRBV7-2, the J call TRBJ1-5; D is uncertain. Input material: blood. The TCR sequence derives from a man between 18 and 29 years old in good health. The CDR3 sequence: CASSTPGYQPQHF. The CDR3 DNA sequence: TGTGCCAGCAGCACCCCGGGATACCAGCCCCAGCATTTT.